This TCR beta chain was observed in a study of blood T cell repertoires in COVID-19. Repertoires were generated with immunoSEQ multiplex PCR, while TCRdb's copy carries only in-frame clones and drops some. The sample records around 290,000 clones, around nine tenths being singletons. Germline lookup yields CDR1 KGHSH and CDR2 LQKENI. The CDR3 is made up of 16 amino acids. The ends were cut back, 6 bases at V and 7 bases at J, with 25 bases in the middle. The clonotype comes from a woman under 30 who had recovered from COVID-19. Sequencing was done on a sample of PBMCs or T cells enriched from blood (not recorded which). The chain has TRBV18 and TRBJ2-7, with a tentative D call TRBD1 (9 bases). CDR3 coding DNA: TGTGCCAGCTCTCTCCCGGGAGGGACAGGGACTCGGGAGCAGTACTTC. Encoded protein: CASSLPGGTGTREQYF.